One sample yielded the 5 T cell receptor beta chains listed below, sequenced in a study of beta chain features in type 1 diabetes. Reverse transcription of all isolated RNA meant that expressed TCRB transcripts were sequenced. Some clones are missing from TCRdb's copy, which holds only in-frame ones; the method was immunoSEQ multiplex PCR. The sample lists 400,000 to 500,000 clones, around 14% occurring once. Sequencing was carried out using naive CD4+ T cells from blood. The source of these receptors is a man aged 30-40 years in good health.

Points on this clone: Distinct nucleotide sequences in the sample also encode this CDR3. The CDR3 sequence is CSVVGTGELFF. Written as DNA, the CDR3 is TGCAGCGTTGTCGGTACGGGGGAGCTGTTTTTT. The J gene is TRBJ2-2, the V gene TRBV29-1; D ambiguous. Germline CDR1 reads SQVTM; CDR2 reads ANQGSEA. The CDR3 is 11 amino acids. V dropped 4 bases and J dropped 8 bases, with 8 bases sitting between them.

V usage is TRBV5-5 and J usage is TRBJ2-5; TRBD1 matches 7 bases. The CDR3 is made up of 14 amino acids. The V gene's germline CDR1 is SGHKS and CDR2 YYEKEE (reference sequence). Unmatched junction bases numbered 6, after V lost 4 bases and J lost 3 bases. This CDR3 reads CASSPLGQKETQYF. CDR3 bases: TGTGCCAGCAGCCCCCTGGGACAGAAAGAGACCCAGTACTTC.

The chain employs TRBV10-3 and TRBJ2-7; D unclear. Between the trimmed V and J ends, which lost 8 bases and 5 bases, there was a span of 10 bases. Germline loops: CDR1 ENHRY, CDR2 SYGVKD. CDR3 size: 11 residues. The CDR3 DNA sequence: TGTGCCATCCGGTCCGGGCACGAGCAGTACGTC. It is translated as CAIRSGHEQYV.

The rearrangement links TRBV13 to TRBJ1-1, with 7 bases lining up with TRBD1. The trim removed 6 bases at V and 7 bases at J, leaving 11 bases unmatched. Germline V gene lookup returns CDR1 PRHDT and CDR2 FYEKMQ (reference sequence). The CDR3 has 14 amino acids. CDR3 DNA: TGTGCCAGCAGGCAGACAGGGTCTGTTATTGAAGCTTTCTTT. It yields the protein CASRQTGSVIEAFF. Full variable domain (rest looked up from reference TRBV13 and TRBJ1-1): AAGVIQSPRHLIKEKRETATLKCYPIPRHDTVYWYQQGPGQDPQFLISFYEKMQSDKGSIPDRFSAQQFSDYHSELNMSSLELGDSALYFCASRQTGSVIEAFFGQGTRLTVV.

CDR3 in DNA: TGTGCCACCAGCAGAGATGGGCGGCAAGAGACCCAGTACTTC. Residues: CATSRDGRQETQYF. V and J are TRBV15 and TRBJ2-5; D is unresolved. Trimming removed 0 bases at V and 2 bases at J, with 7 bases between. In germline, CDR1 is LNHNV, CDR2 YYDKDF (reference sequence). CDR3 length: 14 residues.